The source of this TCR beta chain is a study of T-cell memory formation after mild COVID-19. Germline CDR1 and CDR2: SGHTA and FQGTGA. The CDR3 length is 16 residues. Trimming cost V 0 bases and J 3 bases; bases outside gene matches: 3. TCRdb re-analysed the 5' RACE reads in MiXCR, keeping a single row per CDR3 protein. The sample lists hundreds of thousands of distinct CDR3 sequences, approximately 13% occurring once. This chain links TRBV7-3 with TRBJ2-2; 8 bases are shared with TRBD1. Sequenced sample: PBMCs or a T cell subset sorted from them (not recorded which). The clonotype comes from a young man who had mild COVID-19 (a few samples of this study predate the infection). Cell type and time point are not known. This CDR3 reads CASSLTRGLDTGELFF. The CDR3 region has the DNA TGTGCCAGCAGCTTAACCAGGGGGCTAGACACCGGGGAGCTGTTTTTT.